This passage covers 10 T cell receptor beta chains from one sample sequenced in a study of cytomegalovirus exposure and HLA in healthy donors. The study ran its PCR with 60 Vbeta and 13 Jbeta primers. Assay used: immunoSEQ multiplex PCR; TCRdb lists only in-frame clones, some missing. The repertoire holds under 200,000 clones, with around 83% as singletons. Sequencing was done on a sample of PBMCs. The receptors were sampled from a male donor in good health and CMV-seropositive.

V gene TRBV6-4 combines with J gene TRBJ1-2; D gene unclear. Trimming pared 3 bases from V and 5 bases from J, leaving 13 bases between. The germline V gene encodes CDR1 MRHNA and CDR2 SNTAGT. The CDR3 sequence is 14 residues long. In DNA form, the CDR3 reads TGTGCCAGCAGTGAGCAGGCAGGCCCTTATGGCTACACCTTC. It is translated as CASSEQAGPYGYTF.

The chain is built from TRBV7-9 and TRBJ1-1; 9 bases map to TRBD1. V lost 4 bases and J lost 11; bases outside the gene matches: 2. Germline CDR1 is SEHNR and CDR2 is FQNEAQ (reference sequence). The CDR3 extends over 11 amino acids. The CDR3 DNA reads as TGTGCCAGCAGCTCACAGGGGGCGGCTTTCTTT. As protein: CASSSQGAAFF.

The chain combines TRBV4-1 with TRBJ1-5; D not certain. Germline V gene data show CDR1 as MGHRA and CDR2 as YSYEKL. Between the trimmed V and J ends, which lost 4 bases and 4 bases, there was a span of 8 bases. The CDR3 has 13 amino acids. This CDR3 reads CASSLTGNQPQHF. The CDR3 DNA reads TGCGCCAGCAGCCTGACTGGTAATCAGCCCCAGCATTTT.

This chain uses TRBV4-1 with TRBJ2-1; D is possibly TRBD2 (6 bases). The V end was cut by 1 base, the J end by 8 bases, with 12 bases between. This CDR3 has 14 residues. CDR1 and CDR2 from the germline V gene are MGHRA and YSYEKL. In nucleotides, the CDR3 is TGCGCCAGCAGCCAAGCGGGACTTCTAGATGAGCAGTTCTTC. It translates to CASSQAGLLDEQFF.

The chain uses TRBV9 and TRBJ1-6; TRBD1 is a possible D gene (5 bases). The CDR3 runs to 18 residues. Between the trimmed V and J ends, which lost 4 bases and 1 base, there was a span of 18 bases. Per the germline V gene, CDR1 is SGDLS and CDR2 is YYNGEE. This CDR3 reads CASSLQAGPNSYNSPLHF. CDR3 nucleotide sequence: TGTGCCAGCAGCTTACAAGCGGGGCCCAATTCCTATAATTCACCCCTCCACTTT.

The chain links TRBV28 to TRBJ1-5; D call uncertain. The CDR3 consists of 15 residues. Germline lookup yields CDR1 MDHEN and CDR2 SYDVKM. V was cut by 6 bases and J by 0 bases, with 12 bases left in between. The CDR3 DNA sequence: TGTGCCAGCAGGACCGAGGGTTCTAGCAATCAGCCCCAGCATTTT. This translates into CASRTEGSSNQPQHF.

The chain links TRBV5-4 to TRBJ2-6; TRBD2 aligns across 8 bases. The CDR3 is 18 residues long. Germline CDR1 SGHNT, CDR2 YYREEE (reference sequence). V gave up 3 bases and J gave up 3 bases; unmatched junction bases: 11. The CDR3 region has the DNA TGTGCCAGCAGCTACGGGGGGGTGGGGGCCAGTGGGGCCAACGTCCTGACTTTC. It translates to CASSYGGVGASGANVLTF.

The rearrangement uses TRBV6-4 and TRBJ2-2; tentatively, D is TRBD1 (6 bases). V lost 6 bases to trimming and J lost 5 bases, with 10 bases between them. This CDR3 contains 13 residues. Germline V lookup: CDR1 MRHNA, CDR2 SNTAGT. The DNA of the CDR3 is TGTGCCAGCAGCACAGGGATTACCGGGGAGCTGTTTTTT. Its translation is CASSTGITGELFF.

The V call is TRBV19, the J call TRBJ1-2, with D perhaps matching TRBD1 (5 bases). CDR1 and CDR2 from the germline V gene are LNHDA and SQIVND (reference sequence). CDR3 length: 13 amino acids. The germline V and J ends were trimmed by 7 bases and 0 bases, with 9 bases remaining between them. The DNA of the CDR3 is TGTGCCAGTATTGGGGGGACTAACTATGGCTACACCTTC. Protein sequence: CASIGGTNYGYTF.

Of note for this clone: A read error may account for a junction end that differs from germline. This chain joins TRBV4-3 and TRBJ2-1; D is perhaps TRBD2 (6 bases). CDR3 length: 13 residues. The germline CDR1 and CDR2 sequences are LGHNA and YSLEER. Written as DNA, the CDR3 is TGCGCCAGCAGTCAAGATGAGGGGACTGGGCAGTTCTTC. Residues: CASSQDEGTGQFF.